This T cell receptor beta chain was captured by sequencing in a study of blood T cell repertoires in COVID-19. About the research overall: Sources were T cells, B-cell-depleted T cells, or PBMCs; the material itself was cDNA or gDNA.

Germline lookup yields CDR1 MNHEY and CDR2 SMNVEV (reference sequence). The CDR3 is 12 amino acids. The trim removed 5 bases at V and 10 bases at J, leaving 6 bases unmatched. This clone appeared a single time. Per the study methods: Reference gene primers were amplified, and this amplification served to estimate nucleated cell counts. The repertoire was sequenced with immunoSEQ multiplex PCR; TCRdb's copy has only in-frame clones and lacks some. The V and J calls and clone size come from that table; D and trimming were worked out from the DNA. Among 60,000 or so clones listed, 78% were seen once. The TCR comes from a human donor in a cohort sampled during active COVID-19. Sequencing was performed on peripheral blood. The chain carries TRBV27 and TRBJ1-2, with TRBD1 matching 8 bases. The CDR3 here is CASSIGQGPYTF. The CDR3 DNA reads as TGTGCCAGCAGTATCGGACAGGGCCCCTACACCTTC.